What follows describes a single T cell receptor (beta chain). Its antigen is currently not known. Per-base qualities were not stored, and no clone one base away is much larger. The data stem from a study of blood T cell repertoires in COVID-19 (TCRdb year 2020). For the wider study: Samples from collaborators originated in the United States, Italy and Spain and spanned both the acute and convalescent phases of COVID-19. Samples were obtained from the ongoing ImmuneRACE study (first 160 participants) and from about 1,300 subjects provided by 6 global collaborators. Where available, HLA class I and class II types were taken from metadata supplied by the sample provider and were not determined by assay-based typing. The dataset comprised deeply sampled blood TCRbeta repertoires from subjects exposed to, actively infected with, or recovered from COVID-19. The material from the prospective study consisted of cDNA or gDNA derived from T cells, B-cell-depleted T cells, or PBMCs. A freely available public database, intended as a resource for researchers studying the immune response to SARS-CoV-2, is where the repertoires were released. A de-identified subject ID, COVID-19 status, age in years and sex were almost always included in the sample metadata. General study outcomes and caveats: The quantity of clinical and demographic metadata differed by source and by participant and was supplied without curation.

TCRbeta CDR3 regions were amplified from genomic DNA using the immunoSEQ Assay, a bias-controlled multiplex PCR. Regarding the original processing steps: Nucleated cell counts per sample were estimated from amplification of reference gene primers within the assay. Sequence reads were collapsed and filtered to measure the absolute abundance of every unique TCRbeta CDR3 rearrangement. For each sample, productive Simpson clonality was calculated as the square root of Simpson's diversity index over productive rearrangements. Not all clones reach the TCRdb copy of this immuneACCESS table, which keeps in-frame sequences only. Checked studies attribute under half of the gap to unresolved V genes and leave the rest unexplained. V, J and clone size were drawn from that table, and D and trimming were deduced from the DNA. The sample table records approximately 220,000 clones; about nine tenths of these occur just once. The top ten hold roughly 2% of the sample.

Whole blood was collected in K2EDTA tubes by collaborating institutions according to the institutions' own protocols. For TCRbeta analysis, collaborators shipped samples in one of three forms: frozen whole blood, isolated PBMCs, or DNA extracted from either of those sample types. CDR1 and CDR2 were assigned from the germline V gene as SGHTA and FQGNSA. The CDR3 sequence holds 16 residues, the cysteine and phenylalanine included. The read is trimmed to its CDR3 DNA, 48 bases read in frame from base 1. The junction carries 14 bases between V and J, which are trimmed by 2 bases and 0 bases respectively.

The source of this sequence is a woman in her forties or fifties with acute or convalescent COVID-19. The sequence links TRBV7-2 to TRBJ2-7; tentative D gene TRBD2, with 6 bases matching. The sample consisted of peripheral blood. The CDR3 reads as follows: CASSLTSGLSSYEQYF. The bases are TGTGCCAGCAGCTTAACCAGCGGGCTTTCCTCCTACGAGCAGTACTTC.